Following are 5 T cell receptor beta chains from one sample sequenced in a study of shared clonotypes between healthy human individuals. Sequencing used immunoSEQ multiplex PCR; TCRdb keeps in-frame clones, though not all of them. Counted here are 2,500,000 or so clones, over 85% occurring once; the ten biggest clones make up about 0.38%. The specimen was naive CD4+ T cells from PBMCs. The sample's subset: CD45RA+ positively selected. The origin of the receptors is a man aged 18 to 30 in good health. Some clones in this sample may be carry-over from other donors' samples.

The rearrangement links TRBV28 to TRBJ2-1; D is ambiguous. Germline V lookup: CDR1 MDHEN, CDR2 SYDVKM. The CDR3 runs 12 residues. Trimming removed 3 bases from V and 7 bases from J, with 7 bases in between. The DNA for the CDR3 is TGTGCCAGCAGTTTCTATGGGAATGAGCAGTTCTTC. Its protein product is CASSFYGNEQFF.

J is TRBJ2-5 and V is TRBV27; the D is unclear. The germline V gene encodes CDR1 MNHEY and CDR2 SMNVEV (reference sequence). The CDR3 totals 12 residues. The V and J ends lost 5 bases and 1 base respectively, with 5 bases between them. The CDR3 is CASSPPQETQYF. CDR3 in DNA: TGTGCCAGCAGTCCCCCCCAAGAGACCCAGTACTTC.

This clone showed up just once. In nucleotides, the CDR3 is TGTGCCAGCAGTCCTAGGACAACCTCTGGAAACACCATATATTTT. This encodes CASSPRTTSGNTIYF. The V call is TRBV28, the J call TRBJ1-3; a weak D match, TRBD1 (5 bases). Trimming removed 5 bases at V and 0 bases at J, with 11 bases between. Germline CDR1 is MDHEN and CDR2 is SYDVKM. The CDR3 covers 15 residues.

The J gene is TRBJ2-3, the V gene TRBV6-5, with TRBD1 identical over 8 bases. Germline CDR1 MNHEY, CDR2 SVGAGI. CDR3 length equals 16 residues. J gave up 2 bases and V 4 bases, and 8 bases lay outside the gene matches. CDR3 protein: CASSSKTGQDTDTQYF. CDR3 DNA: TGTGCCAGCAGTTCCAAAACGGGACAGGACACAGATACGCAGTATTTT.

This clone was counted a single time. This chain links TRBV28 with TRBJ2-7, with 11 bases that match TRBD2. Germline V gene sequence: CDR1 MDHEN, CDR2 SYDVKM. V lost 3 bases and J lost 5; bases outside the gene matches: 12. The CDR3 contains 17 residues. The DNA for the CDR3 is TGTGCCAGCAGTTTGACTAGCGGGATTTTTAGGACTGACGAGCAGTACTTC. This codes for CASSLTSGIFRTDEQYF.